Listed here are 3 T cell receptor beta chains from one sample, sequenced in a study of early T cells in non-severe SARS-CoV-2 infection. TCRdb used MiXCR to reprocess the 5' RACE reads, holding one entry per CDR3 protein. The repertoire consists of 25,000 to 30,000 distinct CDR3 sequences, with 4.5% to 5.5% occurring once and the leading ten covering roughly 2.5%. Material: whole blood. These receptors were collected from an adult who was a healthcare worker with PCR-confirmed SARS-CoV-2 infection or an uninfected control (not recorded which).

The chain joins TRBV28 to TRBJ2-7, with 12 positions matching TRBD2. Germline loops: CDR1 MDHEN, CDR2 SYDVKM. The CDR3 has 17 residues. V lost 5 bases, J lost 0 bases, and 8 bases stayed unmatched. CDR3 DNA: TGTGCCAGCAGTCCACTAGCGGGAGGCCGTTACTCCTACGAGCAGTACTTC. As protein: CASSPLAGGRYSYEQYF.

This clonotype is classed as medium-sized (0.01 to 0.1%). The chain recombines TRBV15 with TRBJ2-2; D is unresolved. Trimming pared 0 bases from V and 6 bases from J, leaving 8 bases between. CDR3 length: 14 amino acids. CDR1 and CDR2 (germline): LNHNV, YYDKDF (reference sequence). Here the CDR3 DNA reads TGTGCCACCAGCAGAGAGAGGCTTGCCGGGGAGCTGTTTTTT. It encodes CATSRERLAGELFF. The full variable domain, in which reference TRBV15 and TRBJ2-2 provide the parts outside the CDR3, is DAMVIQNPRYQVTQFGKPVTLSCSQTLNHNVMYWYQQKSSQAPKLLFHYYDKDFNNEADTPDNFQSRRPNTSFCFLDIRSPGLGDTAMYLCATSRERLAGELFFGEGSRLTVL.

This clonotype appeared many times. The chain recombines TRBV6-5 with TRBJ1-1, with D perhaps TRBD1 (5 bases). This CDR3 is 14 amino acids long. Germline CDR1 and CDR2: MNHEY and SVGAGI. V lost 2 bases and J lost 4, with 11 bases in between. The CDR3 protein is CASSYGGGGTEAFF. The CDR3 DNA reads TGTGCCAGCAGTTACGGGGGTGGTGGCACTGAAGCTTTCTTT.